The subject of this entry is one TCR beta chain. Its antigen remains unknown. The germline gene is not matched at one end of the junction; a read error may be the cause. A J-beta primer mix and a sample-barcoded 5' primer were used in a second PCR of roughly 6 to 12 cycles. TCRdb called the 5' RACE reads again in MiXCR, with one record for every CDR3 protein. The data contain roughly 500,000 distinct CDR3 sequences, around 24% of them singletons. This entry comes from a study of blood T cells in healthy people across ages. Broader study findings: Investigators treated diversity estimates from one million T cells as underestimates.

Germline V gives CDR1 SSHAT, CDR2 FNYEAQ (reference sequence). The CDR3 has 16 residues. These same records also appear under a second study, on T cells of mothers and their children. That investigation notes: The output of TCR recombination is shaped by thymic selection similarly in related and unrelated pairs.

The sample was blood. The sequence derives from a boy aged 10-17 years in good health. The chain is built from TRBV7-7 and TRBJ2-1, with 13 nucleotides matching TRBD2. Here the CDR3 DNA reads TGTGCTAGCAGTCCTACTAGCGGGGGGGCCTTGGATGAGCAGTTCTTC. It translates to CASSPTSGGALDEQFF.